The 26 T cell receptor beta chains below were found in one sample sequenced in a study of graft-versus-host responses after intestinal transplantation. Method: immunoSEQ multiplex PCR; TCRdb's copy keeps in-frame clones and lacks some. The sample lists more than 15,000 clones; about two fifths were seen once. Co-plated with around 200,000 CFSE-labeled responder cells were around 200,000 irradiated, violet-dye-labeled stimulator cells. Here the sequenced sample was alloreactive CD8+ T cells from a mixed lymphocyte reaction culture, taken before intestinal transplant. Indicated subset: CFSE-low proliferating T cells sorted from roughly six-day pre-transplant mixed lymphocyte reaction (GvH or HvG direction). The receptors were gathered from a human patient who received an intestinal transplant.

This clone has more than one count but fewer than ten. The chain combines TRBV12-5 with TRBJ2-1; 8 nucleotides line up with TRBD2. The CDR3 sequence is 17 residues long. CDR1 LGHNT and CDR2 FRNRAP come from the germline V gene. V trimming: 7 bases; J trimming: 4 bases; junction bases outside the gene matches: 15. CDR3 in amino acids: CASAPHLRASGYNEQFF. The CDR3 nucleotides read TGTGCTAGTGCCCCACACCTCCGGGCTAGCGGGTACAATGAGCAGTTCTTC.

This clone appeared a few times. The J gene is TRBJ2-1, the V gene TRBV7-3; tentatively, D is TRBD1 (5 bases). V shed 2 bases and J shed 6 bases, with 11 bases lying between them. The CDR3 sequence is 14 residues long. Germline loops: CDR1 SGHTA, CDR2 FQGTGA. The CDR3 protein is CASSLGRGGNEQFF. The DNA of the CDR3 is TGTGCCAGCAGCTTAGGTAGGGGCGGCAATGAGCAGTTCTTC.

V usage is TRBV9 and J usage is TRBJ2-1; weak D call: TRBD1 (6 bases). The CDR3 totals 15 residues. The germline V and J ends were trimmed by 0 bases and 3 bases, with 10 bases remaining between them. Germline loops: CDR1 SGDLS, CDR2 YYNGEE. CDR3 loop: CASSVAGDLYNEQFF. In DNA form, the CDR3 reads TGTGCCAGCAGCGTAGCAGGGGACCTCTACAATGAGCAGTTCTTC.

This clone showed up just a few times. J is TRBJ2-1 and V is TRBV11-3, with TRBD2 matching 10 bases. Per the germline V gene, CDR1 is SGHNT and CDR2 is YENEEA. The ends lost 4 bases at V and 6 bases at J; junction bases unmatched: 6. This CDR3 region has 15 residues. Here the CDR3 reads CASSSTSGEGNEQFF. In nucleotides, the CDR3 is TGTGCCAGCAGCTCCACTAGCGGGGAGGGCAATGAGCAGTTCTTC.

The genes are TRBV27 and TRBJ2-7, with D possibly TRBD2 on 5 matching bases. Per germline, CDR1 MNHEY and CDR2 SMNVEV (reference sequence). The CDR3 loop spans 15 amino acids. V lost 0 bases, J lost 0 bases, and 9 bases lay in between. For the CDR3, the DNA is TGTGCCAGCAGTTTATCTAGCGCGAGCTCCTACGAGCAGTACTTC. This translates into CASSLSSASSYEQYF.

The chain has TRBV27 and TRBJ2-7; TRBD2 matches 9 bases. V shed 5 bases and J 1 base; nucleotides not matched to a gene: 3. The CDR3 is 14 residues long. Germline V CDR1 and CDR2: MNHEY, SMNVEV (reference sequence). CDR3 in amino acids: CASSDSGSSYEQYF. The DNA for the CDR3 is TGTGCCAGCAGTGATAGCGGGAGTTCCTACGAGCAGTACTTC.

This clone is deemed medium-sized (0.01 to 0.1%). The CDR3 region has the DNA TGTGCCAGCAGGATCTCTACCACTAGCCTCAATGAGCAGTTCTTC. Residues: CASRISTTSLNEQFF. The rearrangement joins TRBV2 to TRBJ2-1, with D tentatively TRBD2 (6 bases). The CDR3 runs 15 residues. V lost 6 bases and J 6 bases, leaving 18 bases between the germline ends. Germline values: CDR1 SNHLY, CDR2 FYNNEI.

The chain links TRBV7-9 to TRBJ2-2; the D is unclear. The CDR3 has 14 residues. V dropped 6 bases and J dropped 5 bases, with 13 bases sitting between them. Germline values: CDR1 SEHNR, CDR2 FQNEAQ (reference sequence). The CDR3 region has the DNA TGTGCCAGCAGGGCAGGAACCTCTACCGGGGAGCTGTTTTTT. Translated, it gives CASRAGTSTGELFF.

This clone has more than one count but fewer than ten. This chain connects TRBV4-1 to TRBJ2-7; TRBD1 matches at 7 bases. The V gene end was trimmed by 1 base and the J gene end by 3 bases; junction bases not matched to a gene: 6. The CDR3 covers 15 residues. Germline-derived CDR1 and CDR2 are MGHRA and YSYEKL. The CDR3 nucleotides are TGCGCCAGCAGCCAAGCAAGGACAGGCGACTACGAGCAGTACTTC. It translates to CASSQARTGDYEQYF.

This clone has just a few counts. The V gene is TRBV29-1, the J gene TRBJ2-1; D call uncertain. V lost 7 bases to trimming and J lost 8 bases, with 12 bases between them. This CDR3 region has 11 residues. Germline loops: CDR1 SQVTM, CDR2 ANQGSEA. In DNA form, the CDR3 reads TGCAGCGCCCCATTCGGGTATGAGCAGTTCTTC. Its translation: CSAPFGYEQFF.

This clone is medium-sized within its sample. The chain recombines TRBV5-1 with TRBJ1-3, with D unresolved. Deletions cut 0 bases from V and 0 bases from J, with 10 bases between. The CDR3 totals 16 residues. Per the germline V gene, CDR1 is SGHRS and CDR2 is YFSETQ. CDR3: CASSLDPLASGNTIYF. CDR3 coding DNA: TGCGCCAGCAGCTTGGATCCGCTGGCCTCTGGAAACACCATATATTTT.

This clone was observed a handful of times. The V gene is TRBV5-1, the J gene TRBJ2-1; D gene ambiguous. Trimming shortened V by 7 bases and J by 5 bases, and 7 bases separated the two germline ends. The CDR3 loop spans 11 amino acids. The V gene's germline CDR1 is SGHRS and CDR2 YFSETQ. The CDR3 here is CASGPDNEQFF. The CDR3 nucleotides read TGCGCCAGCGGTCCGGACAATGAGCAGTTCTTC.

The CDR3 spells CASSYFPDTGELFF. CDR3 in DNA: TGTGCCAGCAGTTACTTCCCAGACACCGGGGAGCTGTTTTTT. V and J are TRBV6-5 and TRBJ2-2; unclear D gene. CDR1 is MNHEY and CDR2 is SVGAGI in the germline V gene. The CDR3 spans 14 residues. V dropped 1 base and J dropped 3 bases, with 6 bases sitting between them.

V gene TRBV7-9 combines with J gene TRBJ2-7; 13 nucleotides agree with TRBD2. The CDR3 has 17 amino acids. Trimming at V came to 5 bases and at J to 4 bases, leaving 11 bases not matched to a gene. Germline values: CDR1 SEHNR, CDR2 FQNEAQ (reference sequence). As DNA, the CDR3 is TGTGCCAGCAGCCACCACGGACTAGCGGGAGTTAAGTACGAGCAGTACTTC. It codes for CASSHHGLAGVKYEQYF.

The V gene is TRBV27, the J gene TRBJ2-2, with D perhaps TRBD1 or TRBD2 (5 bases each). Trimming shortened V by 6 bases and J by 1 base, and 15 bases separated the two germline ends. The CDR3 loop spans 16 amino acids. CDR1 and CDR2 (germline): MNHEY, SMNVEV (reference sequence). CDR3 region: CASSLMGTGNTGELFF. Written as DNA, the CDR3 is TGTGCCAGCAGCCTTATGGGGACCGGGAACACCGGGGAGCTGTTTTTT.

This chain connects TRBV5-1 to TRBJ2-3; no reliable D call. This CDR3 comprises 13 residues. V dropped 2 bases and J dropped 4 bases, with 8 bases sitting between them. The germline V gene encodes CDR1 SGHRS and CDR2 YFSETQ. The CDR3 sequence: CASSFLGSDTQYF. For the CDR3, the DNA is TGCGCCAGCAGCTTTTTAGGGTCAGATACGCAGTATTTT.

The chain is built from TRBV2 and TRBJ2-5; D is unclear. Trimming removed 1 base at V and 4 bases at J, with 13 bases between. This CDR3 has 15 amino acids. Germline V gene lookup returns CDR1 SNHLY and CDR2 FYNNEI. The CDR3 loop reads CASSEVFSTAETQYF. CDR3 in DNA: TGTGCCAGCAGTGAAGTTTTCAGCACCGCAGAGACCCAGTACTTC.

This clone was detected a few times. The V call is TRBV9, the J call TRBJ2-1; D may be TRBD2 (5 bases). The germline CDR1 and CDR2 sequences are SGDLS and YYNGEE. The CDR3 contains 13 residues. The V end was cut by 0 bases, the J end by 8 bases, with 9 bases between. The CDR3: CASSVGGGDEQFF. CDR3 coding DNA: TGTGCCAGCAGCGTAGGAGGAGGAGATGAGCAGTTCTTC.

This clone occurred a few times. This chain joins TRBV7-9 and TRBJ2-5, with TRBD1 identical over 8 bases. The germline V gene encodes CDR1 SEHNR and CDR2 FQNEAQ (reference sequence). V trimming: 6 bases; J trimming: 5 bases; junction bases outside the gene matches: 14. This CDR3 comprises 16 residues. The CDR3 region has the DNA TGTGCCAGCAGTTACATTGACACGACAGGGGAGGAGACCCAGTACTTC. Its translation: CASSYIDTTGEETQYF.

CDR3 bases: TGTGCCAGCAGTTCTCCGGGACTAGCGGGAGTTGGTTCTTTTCGGGAGACCCAGTACTTC. It is translated as CASSSPGLAGVGSFRETQYF. This chain uses TRBV28 with TRBJ2-5, with 14 bases that match TRBD2. The V and J ends lost 4 bases and 5 bases, in that order; junction bases with no gene match: 18. This CDR3 spans 20 amino acids. Per germline, CDR1 MDHEN and CDR2 SYDVKM.

The CDR3 DNA reads TGCGCCAGCAGTGGGTTCCGGGACAGGGAAACCGAGCAGTACTTC. Protein: CASSGFRDRETEQYF. V usage is TRBV10-1 and J usage is TRBJ2-7; 9 bases match TRBD1. V trimming: 4 bases; J trimming: 6 bases; junction bases outside the gene matches: 10. CDR3 length equals 15 residues. Germline V gives CDR1 WNHNN, CDR2 SYGVQD (reference sequence).

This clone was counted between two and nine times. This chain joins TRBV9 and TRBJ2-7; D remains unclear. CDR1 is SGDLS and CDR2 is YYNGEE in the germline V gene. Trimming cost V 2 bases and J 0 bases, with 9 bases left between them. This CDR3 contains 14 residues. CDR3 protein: CASSVGPSSYEQYF. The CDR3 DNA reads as TGTGCCAGCAGCGTCGGCCCGAGCTCCTACGAGCAGTACTTC.

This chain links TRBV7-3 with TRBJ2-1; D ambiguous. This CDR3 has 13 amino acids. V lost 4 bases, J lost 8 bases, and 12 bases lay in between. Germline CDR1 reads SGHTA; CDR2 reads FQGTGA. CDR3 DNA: TGTGCCAGCAGCTCTCCAGGCTCCTATGAGCAGTTCTTC. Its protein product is CASSSPGSYEQFF.

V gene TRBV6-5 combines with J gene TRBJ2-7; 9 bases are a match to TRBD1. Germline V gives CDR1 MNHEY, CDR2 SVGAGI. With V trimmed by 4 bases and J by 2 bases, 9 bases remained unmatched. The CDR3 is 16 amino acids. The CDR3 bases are TGTGCCAGCAGTTCTATCCCCGGGACAGGGACCTACGAGCAGTACTTC. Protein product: CASSSIPGTGTYEQYF.

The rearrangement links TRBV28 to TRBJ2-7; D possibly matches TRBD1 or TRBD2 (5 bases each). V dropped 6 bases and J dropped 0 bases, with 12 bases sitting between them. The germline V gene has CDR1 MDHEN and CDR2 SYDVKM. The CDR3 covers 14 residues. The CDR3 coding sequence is TGTGCCAGCAGGGGGGAAGTATCCTCCTACGAGCAGTACTTC. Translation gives CASRGEVSSYEQYF.

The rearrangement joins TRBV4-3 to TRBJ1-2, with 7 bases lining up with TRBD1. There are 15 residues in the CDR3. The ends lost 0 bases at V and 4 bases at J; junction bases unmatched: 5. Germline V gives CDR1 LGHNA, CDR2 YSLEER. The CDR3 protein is CASSQEPGGGYGYTF. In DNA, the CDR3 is TGCGCCAGCAGCCAAGAGCCAGGGGGTGGCTATGGCTACACCTTC.